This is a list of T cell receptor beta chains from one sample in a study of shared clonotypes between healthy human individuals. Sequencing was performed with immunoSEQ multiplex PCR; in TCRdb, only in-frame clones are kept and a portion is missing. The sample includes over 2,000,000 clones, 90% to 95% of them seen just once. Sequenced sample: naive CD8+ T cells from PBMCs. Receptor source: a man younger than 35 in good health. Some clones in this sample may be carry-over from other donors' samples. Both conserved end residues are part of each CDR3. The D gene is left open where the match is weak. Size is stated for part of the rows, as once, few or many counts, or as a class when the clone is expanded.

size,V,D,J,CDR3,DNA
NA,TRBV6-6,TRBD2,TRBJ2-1,CASSTGEGWTYNEQFF,TGTGCCAGCAGCACCGGGGAGGGGTGGACCTACAATGAGCAGTTCTTC
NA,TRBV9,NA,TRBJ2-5,CASSVAISETQYF,TGTGCCAGCAGCGTAGCTATTTCGGAGACCCAGTACTTC
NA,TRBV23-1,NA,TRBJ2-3,CASSQSRWRGTDTQYF,TGCGCCAGCAGTCAATCGAGGTGGAGGGGCACAGATACGCAGTATTTT
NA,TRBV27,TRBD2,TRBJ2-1,CATTRRGAYNEQFF,TGTGCCACTACCCGACGGGGGGCCTACAATGAGCAGTTCTTC
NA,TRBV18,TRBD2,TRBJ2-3,CASCESGRGGTDTQYF,TGTGCCAGCTGCGAGAGCGGGAGGGGAGGCACAGATACGCAGTATTTT
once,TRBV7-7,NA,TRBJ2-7,CASSLALAYEQYF,TGTGCCAGCAGCTTAGCACTAGCTTACGAGCAGTACTTC
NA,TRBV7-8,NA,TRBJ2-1,CASSLAGRNEQFF,TGTGCCAGCAGCTTAGCAGGAAGGAATGAGCAGTTCTTC
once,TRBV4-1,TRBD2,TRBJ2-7,CASSLLADFSYEQYF,TGCGCCAGCAGCCTTCTAGCGGATTTCTCCTACGAGCAGTACTTC
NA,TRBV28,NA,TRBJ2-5,CASSEDQGLLQETQYF,TGTGCCAGCAGTGAAGACCAGGGACTGCTGCAAGAGACCCAGTACTTC
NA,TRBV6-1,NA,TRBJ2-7,CASTEIRAYEQYF,TGTGCCAGCACAGAGATTCGAGCCTACGAGCAGTACTTC
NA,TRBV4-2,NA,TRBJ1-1,CASSQGVGLSEAFF,TGTGCCAGCAGCCAAGGGGTGGGTCTCTCTGAAGCTTTCTTT
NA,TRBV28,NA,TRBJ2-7,CASSPRAAEQYF,TGTGCCAGCAGTCCCAGGGCCGCCGAGCAGTACTTC
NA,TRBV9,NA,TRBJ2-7,CASSPGAHPYEQYF,TGTGCCAGCAGCCCTGGGGCCCATCCATACGAGCAGTACTTC
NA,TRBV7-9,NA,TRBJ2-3,CASRTGGPTWDTQYF,TGTGCCAGCCGAACGGGCGGCCCTACATGGGATACGCAGTATTTT
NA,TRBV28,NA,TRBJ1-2,CASSSPRSLNYGYTF,TGTGCCAGCAGTTCTCCCAGGAGTCTCAACTATGGCTACACCTTC
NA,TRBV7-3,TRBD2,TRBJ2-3,CASSLLAGMTDTQYF,TGTGCCAGCAGCTTACTAGCGGGAATGACAGATACGCAGTATTTT
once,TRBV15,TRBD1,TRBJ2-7,CATSRDTGGLYEQYF,TGTGCCACCAGCAGAGATACAGGGGGCTTATACGAGCAGTACTTC
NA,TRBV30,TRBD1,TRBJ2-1,CAWSVQGKIYNEQFF,TGTGCCTGGAGTGTACAGGGGAAGATCTACAATGAGCAGTTCTTC
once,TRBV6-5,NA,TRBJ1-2,CAKSDGYTF,TGTGCCAAATCAGATGGCTACACCTTC
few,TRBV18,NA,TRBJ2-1,CASSPFRGDEQFF,TGTGCCAGCTCACCATTTAGGGGCGATGAGCAGTTCTTC
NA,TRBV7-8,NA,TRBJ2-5,CASSSRLNQETQYF,TGTGCCAGCAGCTCCAGACTGAACCAAGAGACCCAGTACTTC
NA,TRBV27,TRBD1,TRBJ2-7,CASSPKGTAYEQYF,TGTGCCAGCAGTCCCAAGGGGACAGCCTACGAGCAGTACTTC
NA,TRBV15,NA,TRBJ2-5,CATSRSGLPQRETQYF,TGTGCCACCAGCAGATCCGGACTGCCCCAACGAGAGACCCAGTACTTC
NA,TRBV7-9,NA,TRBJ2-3,CASSLGIEHVTDTQYF,TGTGCCAGCAGCTTAGGGATCGAACATGTCACAGATACGCAGTATTTT
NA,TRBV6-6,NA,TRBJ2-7,CASSQRTGTGEQYF,TGTGCCAGCAGCCAGAGGACCGGTACTGGCGAGCAGTACTTC
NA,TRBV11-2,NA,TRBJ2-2,CASSSHTPGPNTGELFF,TGTGCCAGCAGCTCACACACACCCGGACCGAACACCGGGGAGCTGTTTTTT
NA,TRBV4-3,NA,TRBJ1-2,CASSQARTAYGYTF,TGCGCCAGCAGCCAAGCACGCACAGCCTATGGCTACACCTTC
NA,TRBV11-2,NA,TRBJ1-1,CASSRQAMNTEAFF,TGTGCCAGCAGCCGACAGGCCATGAACACTGAAGCTTTCTTT
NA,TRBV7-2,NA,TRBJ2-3,CASSLGPRGIVVTQYF,TGTGCCAGCAGCTTAGGCCCCCGCGGGATAGTGGTTACGCAGTATTTT
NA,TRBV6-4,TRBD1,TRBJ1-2,CASSAGQNYGYTF,TGTGCCAGCAGTGCGGGACAGAACTATGGCTACACCTTC
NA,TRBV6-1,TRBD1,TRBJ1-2,CASTNRDSVYGYTF,TGTGCCAGCACCAACCGGGACAGCGTCTATGGCTACACCTTC
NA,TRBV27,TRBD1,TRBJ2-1,CASRSGTGSYNEQFF,TGTGCCAGCAGGTCTGGGACAGGGTCCTACAATGAGCAGTTCTTC
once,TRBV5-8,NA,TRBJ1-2,CATPGGSFSINYGYTF,TGTGCCACCCCGGGAGGCAGCTTCTCCATTAACTATGGCTACACCTTC
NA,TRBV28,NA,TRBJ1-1,CASSFRRGVEAFF,TGTGCCAGCAGTTTTCGGCGGGGGGTTGAAGCTTTCTTT
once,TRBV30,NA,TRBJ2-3,CAMKHSYTDTQYF,TGTGCCATGAAGCACTCCTACACAGATACGCAGTATTTT
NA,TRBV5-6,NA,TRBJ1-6,CASSLGVSPLHF,TGTGCCAGCAGCTTGGGAGTTTCACCCCTCCACTTT
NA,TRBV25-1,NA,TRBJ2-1,CASSEWALPETRYNEQFF,TGTGCCAGCAGTGAGTGGGCACTACCTGAAACCCGTTACAATGAGCAGTTCTTC
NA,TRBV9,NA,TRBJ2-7,CASSSDSYIYEQYF,TGTGCCAGCAGCTCCGATAGCTATATCTACGAGCAGTACTTC
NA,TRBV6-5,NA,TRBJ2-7,CASSYSTGPGYEQYF,TGTGCCAGCAGTTACTCGACAGGTCCGGGCTACGAGCAGTACTTC
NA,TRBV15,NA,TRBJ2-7,CATSSLTDYEQYF,TGTGCCACCAGCAGCTTGACAGACTACGAGCAGTACTTC
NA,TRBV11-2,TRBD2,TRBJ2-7,CASSQGTSGRYEQYF,TGTGCCAGCAGCCAAGGGACTAGCGGGAGGTACGAGCAGTACTTC
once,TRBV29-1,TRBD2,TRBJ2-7,CSGRLAGSHEQYF,TGCAGCGGCCGACTAGCGGGATCCCACGAGCAGTACTTC
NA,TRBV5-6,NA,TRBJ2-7,CASSPGGSEQYF,TGTGCCAGCAGCCCCGGGGGCTCCGAGCAGTACTTC
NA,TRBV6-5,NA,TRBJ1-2,CASSYSPLHGYTF,TGTGCCAGCAGTTACTCCCCCCTGCATGGCTACACCTTC
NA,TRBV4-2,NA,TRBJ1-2,CASSPLGEANYGYTF,TGTGCCAGCAGCCCTTTAGGGGAAGCTAACTATGGCTACACCTTC
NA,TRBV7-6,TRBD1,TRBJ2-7,CASSFGTGAYEQYF,TGTGCCAGCAGCTTTGGGACAGGGGCCTACGAGCAGTACTTC
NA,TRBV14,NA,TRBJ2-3,CASSQQRRAPTDTQYF,TGTGCCAGCAGCCAACAGCGGAGGGCTCCCACAGATACGCAGTATTTT
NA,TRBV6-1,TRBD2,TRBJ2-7,CASGRGYEQYF,TGTGCCAGCGGGAGGGGCTACGAGCAGTACTTC
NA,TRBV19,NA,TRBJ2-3,CASSISGTMDTQYF,TGTGCCAGTAGTATCTCAGGCACCATGGATACGCAGTATTTT
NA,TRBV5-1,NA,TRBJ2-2,CASSLFRQEVNTGELFF,TGCGCCAGCAGCCTTTTTCGACAGGAGGTGAACACCGGGGAGCTGTTTTTT